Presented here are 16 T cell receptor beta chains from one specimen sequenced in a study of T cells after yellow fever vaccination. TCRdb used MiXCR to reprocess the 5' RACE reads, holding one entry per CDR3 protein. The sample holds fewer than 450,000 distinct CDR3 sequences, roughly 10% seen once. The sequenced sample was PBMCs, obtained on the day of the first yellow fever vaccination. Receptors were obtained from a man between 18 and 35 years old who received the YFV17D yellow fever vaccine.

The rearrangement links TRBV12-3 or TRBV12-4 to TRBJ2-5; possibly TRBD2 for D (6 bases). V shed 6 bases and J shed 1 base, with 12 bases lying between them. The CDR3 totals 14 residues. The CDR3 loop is CASRPRDSQETQYF. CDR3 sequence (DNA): TGTGCCAGCAGGCCCCGGGACTCCCAAGAGACCCAGTACTTC.

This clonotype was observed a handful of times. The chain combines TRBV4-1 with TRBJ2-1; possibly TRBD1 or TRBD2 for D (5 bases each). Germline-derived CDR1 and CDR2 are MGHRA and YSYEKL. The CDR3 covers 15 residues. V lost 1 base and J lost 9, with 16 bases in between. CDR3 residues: CASSQATGTLGEQFF. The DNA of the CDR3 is TGCGCCAGCAGCCAAGCCACCGGGACCTTGGGTGAGCAGTTCTTC.

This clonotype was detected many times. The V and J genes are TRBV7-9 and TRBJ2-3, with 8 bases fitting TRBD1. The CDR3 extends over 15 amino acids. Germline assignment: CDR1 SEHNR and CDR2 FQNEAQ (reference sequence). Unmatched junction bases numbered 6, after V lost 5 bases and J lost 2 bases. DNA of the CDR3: TGTGCCAGCAGCCAACAGGGGGTCGTCACAGATACGCAGTATTTT. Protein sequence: CASSQQGVVTDTQYF.

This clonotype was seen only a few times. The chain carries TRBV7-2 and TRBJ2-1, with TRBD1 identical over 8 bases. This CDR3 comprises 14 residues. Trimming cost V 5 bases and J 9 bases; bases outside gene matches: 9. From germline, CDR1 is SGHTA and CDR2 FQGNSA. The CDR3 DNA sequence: TGTGCCAGCAGCCGGGGACAGGCGACAGGTGAGCAGTTCTTC. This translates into CASSRGQATGEQFF.

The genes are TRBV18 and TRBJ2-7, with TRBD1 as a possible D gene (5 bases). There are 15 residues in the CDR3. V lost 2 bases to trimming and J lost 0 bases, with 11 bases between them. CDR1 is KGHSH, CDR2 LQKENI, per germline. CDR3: CASSPGRRGSYEQYV. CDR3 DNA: TGTGCCAGCTCACCAGGACGAAGGGGCTCCTACGAGCAGTACGTC.

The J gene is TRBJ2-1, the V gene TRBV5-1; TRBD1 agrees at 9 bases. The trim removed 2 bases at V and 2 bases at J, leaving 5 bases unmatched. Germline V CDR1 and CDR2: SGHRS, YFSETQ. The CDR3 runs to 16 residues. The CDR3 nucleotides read TGCGCCAGCAGCTTACAGGGGGCGATAGCCTACAATGAGCAGTTCTTC. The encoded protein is CASSLQGAIAYNEQFF. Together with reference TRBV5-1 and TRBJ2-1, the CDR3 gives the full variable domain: KAGVTQTPRYLIKTRGQQVTLSCSPISGHRSVSWYQQTPGQGLQFLFEYFSETQRNKGNFPGRFSGRQFSNSRSEMNVSTLELGDSALYLCASSLQGAIAYNEQFFGPGTRLTVL.

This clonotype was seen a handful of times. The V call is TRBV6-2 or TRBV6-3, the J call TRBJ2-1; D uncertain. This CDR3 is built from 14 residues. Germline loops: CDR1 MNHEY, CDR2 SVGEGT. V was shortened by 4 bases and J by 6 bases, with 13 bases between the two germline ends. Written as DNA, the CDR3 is TGTGCCAGCAGTTTTAGCTCTCAATTCAATGAGCAGTTCTTC. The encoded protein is CASSFSSQFNEQFF.

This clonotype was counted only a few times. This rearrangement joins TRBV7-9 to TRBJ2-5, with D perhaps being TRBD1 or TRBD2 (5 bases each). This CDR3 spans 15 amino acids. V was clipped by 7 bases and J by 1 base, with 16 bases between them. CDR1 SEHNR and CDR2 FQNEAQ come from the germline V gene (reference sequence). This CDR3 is CASNRKLGVQETQYF. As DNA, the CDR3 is TGTGCCAGCAATCGAAAATTGGGGGTCCAAGAGACCCAGTACTTC.

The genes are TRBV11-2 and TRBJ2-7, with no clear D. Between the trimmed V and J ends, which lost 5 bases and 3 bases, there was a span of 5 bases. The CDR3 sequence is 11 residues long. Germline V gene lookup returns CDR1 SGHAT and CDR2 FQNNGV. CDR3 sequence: CASSTSYEQYV. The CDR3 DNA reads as TGTGCCAGCAGCACCAGCTACGAGCAGTACGTC.

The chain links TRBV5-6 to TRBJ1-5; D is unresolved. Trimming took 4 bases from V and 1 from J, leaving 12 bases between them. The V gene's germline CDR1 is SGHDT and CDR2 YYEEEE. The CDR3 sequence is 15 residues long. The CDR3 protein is CASSLGVWSNQPQHF. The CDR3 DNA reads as TGTGCCAGCAGCCTTGGTGTGTGGAGCAATCAGCCCCAGCATTTT.

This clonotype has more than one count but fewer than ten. The DNA of the CDR3 is TGCAGTGCGGGGGGGGCAGGGATACATGAGCAGTTCTTC. This sequence encodes CSAGGAGIHEQFF. J is TRBJ2-1 and V is TRBV20-1; D may be TRBD2 (7 bases). V lost 6 bases and J 8 bases, leaving 17 bases between the germline ends. Germline-derived CDR1 and CDR2 are DFQATT and SNEGSKA (reference sequence). The CDR3 loop spans 13 amino acids.

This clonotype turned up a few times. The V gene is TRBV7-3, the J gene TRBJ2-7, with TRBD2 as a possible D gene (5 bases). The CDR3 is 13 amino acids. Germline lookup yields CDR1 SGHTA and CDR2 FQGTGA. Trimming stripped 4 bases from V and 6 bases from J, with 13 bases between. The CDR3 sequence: CASSSGTGSEQYF. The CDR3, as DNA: TGTGCCAGCAGCTCCGGCACGGGATCCGAGCAGTACTTC.

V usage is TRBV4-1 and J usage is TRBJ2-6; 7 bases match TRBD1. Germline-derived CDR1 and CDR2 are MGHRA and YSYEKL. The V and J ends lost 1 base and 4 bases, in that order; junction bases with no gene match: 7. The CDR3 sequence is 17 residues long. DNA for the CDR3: TGCGCCAGCAGCCAAGGGCTGACAGGGTCGGGGGCCAACGTCCTGACTTTC. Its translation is CASSQGLTGSGANVLTF.

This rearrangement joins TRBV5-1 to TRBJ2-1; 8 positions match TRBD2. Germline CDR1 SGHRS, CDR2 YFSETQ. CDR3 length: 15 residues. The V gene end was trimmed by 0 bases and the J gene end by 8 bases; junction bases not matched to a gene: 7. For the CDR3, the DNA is TGCGCCAGCAGCTTGGCATCGGGGGGGCCCTATGAGCAGTTCTTC. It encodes CASSLASGGPYEQFF.

This CDR3 is CASSTSDRVSGNTIYF. CDR3 bases: TGTGCCAGCAGTACCTCAGACAGAGTCTCTGGAAACACCATATATTTT. The J gene is TRBJ1-3, the V gene TRBV12-3 or TRBV12-4, with a tentative D call TRBD1 (5 bases). V lost 5 bases and J lost 0, with 14 bases in between. This CDR3 spans 16 amino acids.

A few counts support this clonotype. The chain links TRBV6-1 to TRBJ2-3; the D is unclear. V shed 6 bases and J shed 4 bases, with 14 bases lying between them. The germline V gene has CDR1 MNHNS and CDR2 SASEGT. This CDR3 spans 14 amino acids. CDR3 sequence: CASRTLMVPDTQYF. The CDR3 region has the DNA TGTGCCAGCAGGACCTTGATGGTCCCAGATACGCAGTATTTT.